This T cell receptor (beta chain) derives from a study of blood T cell repertoires in COVID-19. Study-level information: Material from acute and convalescent COVID-19 was sourced from the United States, Italy and Spain. Sources were T cells, B-cell-depleted T cells, or PBMCs; the material itself was cDNA or gDNA.

Trimming cost V 3 bases and J 0 bases, with 17 bases left between them. CDR1 is KGHSH and CDR2 is LQKENI in the germline V gene. There are 18 residues in the CDR3. Original processing methods: Amplification with reference gene primers provided the estimates of nucleated cell counts. The protocol was immunoSEQ multiplex PCR, while the TCRdb copy is restricted to in-frame clones and leaves out a portion. D and trimming were read from the DNA, whereas the V and J calls and clone size are those reported in that table. The sample shows 110,000 to 150,000 clones, roughly four fifths of them seen only once.

The clonotype originates from a human donor in a cohort sampled during active COVID-19. Input material: peripheral blood. J is TRBJ1-4 and V is TRBV18; D may be TRBD1 (5 bases). The CDR3 DNA reads TGTGCCAGCTCACCGGCGGGACCCGGTTATGCAACTAATGAAAAACTGTTTTTT. Its protein product is CASSPAGPGYATNEKLFF.